These T cell receptor beta chains were read from a single sample in a study of cytomegalovirus exposure and HLA in healthy donors. The table came from immunoSEQ multiplex PCR; TCRdb's copy has only in-frame clones and leaves some out. This table holds around 160,000 clones, roughly 80% found once. The sequenced sample was PBMCs. Receptors were obtained from a male donor in good health and CMV-seropositive. CDR3s leave out the opening cysteine and the closing phenylalanine or tryptophan. Rows give clone size only sometimes, using once, few, many, or a class for an expanded clone.

v_gene	j_gene	abundance	CDR3aa
TRBV5-1	TRBJ1-1	.	ASTSDGDTEAF
TRBV7-2	TRBJ1-3	.	ASRATGDGNTIY
TRBV7-2	TRBJ2-7	.	ASSRGQGDEQY
TRBV21-1	TRBJ2-7	.	ASPFTSGASYEQY
TRBV18	TRBJ2-1	.	ASSPLAGDLNEQF
TRBV19	TRBJ2-2	.	ASTQGTGTTGELF
TRBV11-2	TRBJ1-4	.	ASSSGQGGEKLF
TRBV30	TRBJ1-3	.	AWSSRGGLDGNTIY
TRBV5-1	TRBJ2-5	once	ASSSSGVSQETQY
TRBV4-1	TRBJ2-7	once	ASSQGIAGGYEQY
TRBV4-1	TRBJ1-5	.	ASSNSAGDFNQPQH
TRBV2	TRBJ2-2	few	ASSRLRGNTGELF
TRBV7-9	TRBJ2-7	.	SSSEGTSGGYEQY
TRBV11-3	TRBJ2-2	.	ASSPGVGQGDSGELF
TRBV7-9	TRBJ1-6	.	SSSLPGYSPLH
TRBV5-1	TRBJ1-6	.	ASSLDPGNSPLH
TRBV2	TRBJ2-7	.	ASSEVGQGVGEQY
TRBV10-1	TRBJ2-1	once	ASSDWGAYNEQF
TRBV5-4	TRBJ1-4	.	ASSSGTGALNEKLF
TRBV9	TRBJ2-2	once	ASSVGRGQNTGELF
TRBV18	TRBJ1-3	.	ASSPRTGTGNTIY
TRBV10-1	TRBJ2-2	.	ASSEHRNTGELF
TRBV7-9	TRBJ2-2	few	ASSLRQIGAGELF
TRBV30	TRBJ2-7	.	AWSVPQAGSSYEQY
TRBV18	TRBJ1-5	.	ASSPMDSDQPQH
TRBV7-9	TRBJ2-2	.	ASSPGQGVGELF
TRBV30	TRBJ1-3	.	AWGTGFRGNTIY
TRBV28	TRBJ1-5	.	ASVQGGGNQPQH
TRBV18	TRBJ2-7	few	ASSPPEGYEQY
TRBV6-1	TRBJ2-1	.	ASSELAGSDYNEQF
TRBV13	TRBJ2-2	few	ASSATSGRAFGGELF
TRBV7-8	TRBJ1-1	few	ASSFVTAQGGAF
TRBV7-9	TRBJ1-2	.	ASSLASGDGYT
TRBV21-1	TRBJ2-4	.	ASSSRRRVDSQY
TRBV27	TRBJ2-1	.	ASSLSTRAQAHYEQF
TRBV29-1	TRBJ2-1	.	SVDLAGGPRQF
TRBV28	TRBJ1-2	.	ASSYLGQFSNYGYT
TRBV27	TRBJ1-3	few	ASRSRTGTGNTIY
TRBV4-1	TRBJ1-3	.	ASSQGLRGSSGNTIY
TRBV5-1	TRBJ1-2	.	ASTENVSGGGYT
TRBV7-9	TRBJ2-7	once	ASSSVDRGEYEQY
TRBV11-2	TRBJ2-7	few	ASSFSRRRQGADEQY
TRBV6-5	TRBJ2-1	.	ASSQQGMDEQF
TRBV7-2	TRBJ1-1	.	ASSLIQGARTEAF
TRBV27	TRBJ2-7	.	ASSFSSSVVEQY